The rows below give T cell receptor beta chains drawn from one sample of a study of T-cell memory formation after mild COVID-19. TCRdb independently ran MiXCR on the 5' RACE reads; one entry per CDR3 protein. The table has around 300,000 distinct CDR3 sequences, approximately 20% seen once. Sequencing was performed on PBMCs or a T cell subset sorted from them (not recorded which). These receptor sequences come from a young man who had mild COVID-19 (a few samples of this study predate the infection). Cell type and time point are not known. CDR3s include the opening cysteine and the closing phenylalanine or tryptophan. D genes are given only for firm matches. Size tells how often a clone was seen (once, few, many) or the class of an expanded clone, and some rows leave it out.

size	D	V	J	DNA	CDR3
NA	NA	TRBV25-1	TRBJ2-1	TGTGCCAGCAGTACCCGACGGTACAATGAGCAGTTCTTC	CASSTRRYNEQFF
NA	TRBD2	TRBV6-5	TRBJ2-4	TGTGCCGGGACCCTAGCGGGGGAGGGAAACATTCAGTACTTC	CAGTLAGEGNIQYF
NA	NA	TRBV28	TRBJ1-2	TGTGCCAGCAGTTTAACTCTAGGGGGTAGCTATGGCTACACCTTC	CASSLTLGGSYGYTF
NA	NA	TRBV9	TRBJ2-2	TGTGCCAGCAGCGTAGGGTGGACCCCGAACACCGGGGAGCTGTTTTTT	CASSVGWTPNTGELFF
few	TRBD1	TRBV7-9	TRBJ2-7	TGTGCCAGCAGCTTAGAGGGGGGACAGGGCGACGAGCAGTACTTC	CASSLEGGQGDEQYF
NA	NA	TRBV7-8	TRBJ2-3	TGTGCCAGCAGCTTAGACGGCCCCCCAGATACGCAGTATTTT	CASSLDGPPDTQYF
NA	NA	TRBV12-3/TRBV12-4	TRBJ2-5	TGTGCCAGCAGTTTTGGGGGAAAAACCAATATCTCTTTC	CASSFGGKTNISF
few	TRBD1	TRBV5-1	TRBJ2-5	TGCGCCAGCAGCCTGACCGAGACAGGGGGCAGGGAGACCCAGTACTTC	CASSLTETGGRETQYF
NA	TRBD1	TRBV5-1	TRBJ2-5	TGCGCCAGCAGCTCGACCGGGACAGCGACGAGGGCCCAGTACTTC	CASSSTGTATRAQYF
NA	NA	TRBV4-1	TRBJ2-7	TGCGCCAGCAGCCGCGAGGTGACCGCCTACGAGCAGTACTTC	CASSREVTAYEQYF
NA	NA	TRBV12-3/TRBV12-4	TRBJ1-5	TGTGCCAGCTCGCGGGTCGGCCAGCCCCAGCATTTT	CASSRVGQPQHF
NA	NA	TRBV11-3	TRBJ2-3	TGTGCCAGCAGCTTAGAGGGGCTGGGAGATACGCAGTATTTT	CASSLEGLGDTQYF
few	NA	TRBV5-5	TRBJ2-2	TGTGCCAGCAGCTTGATGGGAGTCACCGGGGAGCTGTTTTTT	CASSLMGVTGELFF
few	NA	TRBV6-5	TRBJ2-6	TGTGCCAGCAGGGGAGTAGACTCTGGGGCCAACGTCCTGACTTTC	CASRGVDSGANVLTF
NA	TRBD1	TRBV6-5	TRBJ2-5	TGTGCCACCGGGACAGCCCCAGTGGCCCAGTACTTC	CATGTAPVAQYF
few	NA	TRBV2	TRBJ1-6	TGTGCCAGCAGGGACTACAGGGACCGGGGTTCACCCCTCCACTTT	CASRDYRDRGSPLHF
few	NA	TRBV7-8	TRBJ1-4	TGTGCCAGCAGCTTCGGGGGGAGTCTCAAACTGTTTTTT	CASSFGGSLKLFF
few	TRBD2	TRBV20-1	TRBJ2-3	TGCAGTGCTAGATGGGAGGGAGCAGATACGCAGTATTTT	CSARWEGADTQYF
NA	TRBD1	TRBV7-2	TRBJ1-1	TGTGCCAGCACCTTAACAGGGGGCACTGAAGCTTTCTTT	CASTLTGGTEAFF
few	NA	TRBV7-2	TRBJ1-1	TGTGCCAGCAGCACCGGGACGGTGAACACTGAAGCTTTCTTT	CASSTGTVNTEAFF
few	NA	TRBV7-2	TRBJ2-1	TGTGCCAGCAGCTTAGGATCGAGCTCCTACAATGAGCAGTTCTTC	CASSLGSSSYNEQFF
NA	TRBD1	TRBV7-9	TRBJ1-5	TGTGCCAGCAGCTTGTGGACAGGGGGCAGGAACCAGCCCCAGCATTTT	CASSLWTGGRNQPQHF
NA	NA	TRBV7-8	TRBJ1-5	TGTGCCAGCAGCTTAGTCGCGCAGGGGCACCAGCCCCAGCATTTT	CASSLVAQGHQPQHF
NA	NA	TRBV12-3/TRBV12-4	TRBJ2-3	TGTGCCAGCATTTTTTCCGGGCCGGCCGATACGCAGTATTTT	CASIFSGPADTQYF
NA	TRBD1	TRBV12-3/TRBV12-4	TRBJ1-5	TGTGCCAGCAGCACAGGGGATGGGGGCAATCAGCCCCAGCATTTT	CASSTGDGGNQPQHF
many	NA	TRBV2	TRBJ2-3	TGTGCCAGCAGTGAACAAACAGATACGCAGTATTTT	CASSEQTDTQYF
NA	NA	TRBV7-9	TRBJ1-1	TGTGCCAGCAGCTTACCCCAGGACACTGAAGCTTTCTTT	CASSLPQDTEAFF
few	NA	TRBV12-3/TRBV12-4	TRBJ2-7	TGTGCCAGCAGTTTACCAGGAACCTACGAGCAGTACTTC	CASSLPGTYEQYF
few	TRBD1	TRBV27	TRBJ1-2	TGTGCCAGCAGTCGGAGACAGGGGGCGTGGGGCTACACCTTC	CASSRRQGAWGYTF
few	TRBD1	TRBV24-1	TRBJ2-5	TGTGCCACCAGCCTAACCGGGACAGACCGTCAAGAGACCCAGTACTTC	CATSLTGTDRQETQYF
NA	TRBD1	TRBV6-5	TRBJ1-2	TGTGCCAGCAGACAAACAGGGGGCGCGGGTGGCTACACCTTC	CASRQTGGAGGYTF